The table lists the clone carrying this T cell receptor (beta chain) with a count of one. Its antigen is not identified. This sample was included in a study of cytomegalovirus exposure and HLA in healthy donors. General observations from the study: The authors considered a cluster of highly shared sequence variants likely to be a sequencing artifact.

The PCR was carried out with 60 Vbeta primers and 13 Jbeta primers. The method was immunoSEQ multiplex PCR; TCRdb's version includes in-frame clones alone and lacks a portion of them. The sample carries about 82,000 clones, approximately 70% recorded once. The study sampled nominally healthy donors, though unrecorded immune exposures were likely. The trim removed 6 bases at V and 7 bases at J, leaving 6 bases unmatched. This CDR3 region has 14 residues. Germline V gene sequence: CDR1 SEHNR, CDR2 FQNEAQ (reference sequence). The sequence came from a man between 60 and 70 years old in good health and CMV-seronegative. Specimen: PBMCs. J is TRBJ1-6 and V is TRBV7-9; TRBD1 matches at 7 bases. This CDR3 is CASRRQGGNSPLHF. In DNA form, the CDR3 reads TGTGCCAGCAGACGACAGGGCGGGAATTCACCCCTCCACTTT.